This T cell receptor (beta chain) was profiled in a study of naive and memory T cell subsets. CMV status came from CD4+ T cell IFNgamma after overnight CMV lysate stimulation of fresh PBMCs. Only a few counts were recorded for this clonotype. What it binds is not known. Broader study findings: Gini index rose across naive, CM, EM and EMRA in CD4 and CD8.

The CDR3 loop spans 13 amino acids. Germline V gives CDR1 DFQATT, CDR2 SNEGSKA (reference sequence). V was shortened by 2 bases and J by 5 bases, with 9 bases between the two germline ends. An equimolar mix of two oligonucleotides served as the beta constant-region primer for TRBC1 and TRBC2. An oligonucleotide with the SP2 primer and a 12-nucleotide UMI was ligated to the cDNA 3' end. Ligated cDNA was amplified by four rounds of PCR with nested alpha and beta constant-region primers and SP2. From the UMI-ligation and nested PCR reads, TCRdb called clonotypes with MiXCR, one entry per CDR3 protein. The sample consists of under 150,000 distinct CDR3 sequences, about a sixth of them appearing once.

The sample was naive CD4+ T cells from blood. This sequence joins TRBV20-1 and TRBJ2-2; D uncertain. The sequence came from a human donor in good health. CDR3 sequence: CSARPEPTGELFF. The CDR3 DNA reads TGCAGTGCTAGACCAGAGCCGACCGGGGAGCTGTTTTTT.